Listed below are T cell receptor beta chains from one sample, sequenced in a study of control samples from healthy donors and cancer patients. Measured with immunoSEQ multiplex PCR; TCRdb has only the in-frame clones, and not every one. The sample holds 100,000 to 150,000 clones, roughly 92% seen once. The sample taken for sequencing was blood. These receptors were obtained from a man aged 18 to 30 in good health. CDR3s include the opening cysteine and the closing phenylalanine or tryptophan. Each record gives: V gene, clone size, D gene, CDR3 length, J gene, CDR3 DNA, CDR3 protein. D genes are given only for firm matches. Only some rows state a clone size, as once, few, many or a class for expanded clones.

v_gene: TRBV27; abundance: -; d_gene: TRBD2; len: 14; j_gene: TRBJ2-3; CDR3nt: TGTGCCAGCACCTCGGGGGGGGCCACAGATACGCAGTATTTT; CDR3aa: CASTSGGATDTQYF
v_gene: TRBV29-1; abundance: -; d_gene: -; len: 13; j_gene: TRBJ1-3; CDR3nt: TGCAGCGTCCTGGACCTTAATGGAAACACCATATATTTT; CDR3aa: CSVLDLNGNTIYF
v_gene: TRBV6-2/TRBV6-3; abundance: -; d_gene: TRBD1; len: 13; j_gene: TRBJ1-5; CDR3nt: TGTGCCAGCAGTCTGACAGGGATTCAGCCCCAGCATTTT; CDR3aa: CASSLTGIQPQHF
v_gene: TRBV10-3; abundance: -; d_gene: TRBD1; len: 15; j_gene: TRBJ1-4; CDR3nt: TGTGCCATCAGTACAGGGGGTGGCACTAATGAAAAACTGTTTTTT; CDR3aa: CAISTGGGTNEKLFF
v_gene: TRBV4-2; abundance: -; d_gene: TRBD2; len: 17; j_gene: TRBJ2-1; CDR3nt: TGTGCCAGCAGCCAGAACGGGGGGGCCGAGGGGGACAATGAGCAGTTCTTC; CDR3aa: CASSQNGGAEGDNEQFF
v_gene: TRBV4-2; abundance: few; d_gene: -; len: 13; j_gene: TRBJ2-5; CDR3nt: TGTGCCAGCAGCCTAGACTTCTGGGAGACCCAGTACTTC; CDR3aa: CASSLDFWETQYF
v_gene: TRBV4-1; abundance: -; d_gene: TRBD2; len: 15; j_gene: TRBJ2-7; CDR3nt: TGCGCCAGCAGCCAAGTCGGGGGGAGCTCCTACGAGCAGTACTTC; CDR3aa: CASSQVGGSSYEQYF
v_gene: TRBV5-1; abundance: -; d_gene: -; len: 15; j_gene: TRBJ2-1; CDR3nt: TGCGCCAGCAGCTTGGCAGGGATTCGTGACAATGAGCAGTTCTTC; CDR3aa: CASSLAGIRDNEQFF
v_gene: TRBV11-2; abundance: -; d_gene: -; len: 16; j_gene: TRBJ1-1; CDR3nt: TGTGCCAGCAGCCTAAACTCCGGGACGAGGAACACTGAAGCTTTCTTT; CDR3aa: CASSLNSGTRNTEAFF
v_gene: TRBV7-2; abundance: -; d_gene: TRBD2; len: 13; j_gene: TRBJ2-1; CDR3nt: TGTGCCAGCAGTGGACTAGCGGGGTGGGGGCAGTTCTTC; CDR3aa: CASSGLAGWGQFF
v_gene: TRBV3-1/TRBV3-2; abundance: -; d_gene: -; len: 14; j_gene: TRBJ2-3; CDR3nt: TGTGCCAGCAGCCAAGAGGGCGGATCAGATACGCAGTATTTT; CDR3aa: CASSQEGGSDTQYF
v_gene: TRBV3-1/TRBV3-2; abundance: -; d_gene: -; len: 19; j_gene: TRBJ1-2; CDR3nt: TGTGCCAGCAGCCAAGAACCAATCGGAGCGGGGGGCGAGACTTATGGCTACACCTTC; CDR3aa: CASSQEPIGAGGETYGYTF
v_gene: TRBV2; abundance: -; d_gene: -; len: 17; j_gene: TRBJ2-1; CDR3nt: TGTGCCAGCAGTGATGGGGAGGCGGTACCGAAATACAATGAGCAGTTCTTC; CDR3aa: CASSDGEAVPKYNEQFF
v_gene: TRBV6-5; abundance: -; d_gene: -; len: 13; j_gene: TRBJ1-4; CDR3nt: TGTGCCAGCGGCCCCCGCCGTAATGAAAAACTGTTTTTT; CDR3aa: CASGPRRNEKLFF
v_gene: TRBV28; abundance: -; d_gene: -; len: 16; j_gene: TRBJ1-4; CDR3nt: TGTGCCAGCTACACCGTCCTTGGCGTTTCTAATGAAAAACTGTTTTTT; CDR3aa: CASYTVLGVSNEKLFF
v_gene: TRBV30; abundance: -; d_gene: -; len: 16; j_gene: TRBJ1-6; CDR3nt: TGTGCCTGGAGTGTAGGGGTGGGTTTCTATAATTCACCCCTCCACTTT; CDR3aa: CAWSVGVGFYNSPLHF
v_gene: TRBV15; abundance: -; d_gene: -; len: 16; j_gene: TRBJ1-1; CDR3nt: TGTGCCACCAGCAGAGGCAGGGAGGCCATGAACACTGAAGCTTTCTTT; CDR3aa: CATSRGREAMNTEAFF
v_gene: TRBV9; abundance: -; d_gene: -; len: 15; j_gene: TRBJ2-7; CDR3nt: TGTGCCAGCAGCGCAGGACTAGGGGGCCACTACGAGCAGTACTTC; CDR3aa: CASSAGLGGHYEQYF
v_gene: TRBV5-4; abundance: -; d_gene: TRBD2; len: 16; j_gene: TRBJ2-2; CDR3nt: TGTGCCAGCAGAGCTGACAGCGGGGGGATCACCGGGGAGCTGTTTTTT; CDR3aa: CASRADSGGITGELFF
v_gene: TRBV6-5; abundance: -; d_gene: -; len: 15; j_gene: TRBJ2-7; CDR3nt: TGTGCCAGCAGTTACTCTCCGACAGATGGCTACGAGCAGTACTTC; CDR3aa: CASSYSPTDGYEQYF
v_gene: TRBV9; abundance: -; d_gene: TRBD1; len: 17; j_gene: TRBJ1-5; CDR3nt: TGTGCCAGCATCCCCCGAGGATACAGGGGTGGCAATCAGCCCCAGCATTTT; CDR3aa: CASIPRGYRGGNQPQHF
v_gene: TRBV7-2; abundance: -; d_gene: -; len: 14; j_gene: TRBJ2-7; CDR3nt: TGTGCCAGCAGCTTAGCGGGGGCATTCTACGAGCAGTACTTC; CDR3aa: CASSLAGAFYEQYF
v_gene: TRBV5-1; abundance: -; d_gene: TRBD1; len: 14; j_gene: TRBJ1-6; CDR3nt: TGCGCCAGCAGCTCTACAGGGGGCACTTCACCCCTCCACTTT; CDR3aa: CASSSTGGTSPLHF
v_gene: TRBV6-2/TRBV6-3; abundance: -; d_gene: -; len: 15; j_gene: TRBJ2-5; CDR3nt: TGTGCCAGCAGTTACTACGGACAGTTCCAAGAGACCCAGTACTTC; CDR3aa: CASSYYGQFQETQYF